The clone carrying this T cell receptor (beta chain) was counted many times. The library was built for alpha chains, so this beta chain is an off-target read and its size means little. This specimen comes from a study of spatial heterogeneity in lung cancer. Across the whole study: More than eight raw reads, on average, carried each unique TCR and UMI combination.

Described time point: sample taken at primary tumor resection. The study sequenced unsorted whole RNA from tumor, nontumor lung or frozen PBMC. Around 68 TRACERx patients with early, untreated non-small cell lung cancer donated samples. TCRdb ran MiXCR on the 5' RACE reads and lists one entry per CDR3 protein. The sample consists of about 7,000 distinct CDR3 sequences, over 6.5% of them appearing once. CDR3 size: 14 residues. V shed 5 bases and J 1 base; nucleotides not matched to a gene: 2. The source is a male donor with early-stage non-small cell lung cancer. The V and J genes are TRBV12-3 or TRBV12-4 and TRBJ2-5; 9 positions agree with TRBD1. The source was PBMCs, collected at surgery. CDR3 sequence (DNA): TGTGCCAGCAGTCGGGGACAGGGCCAAGAGACCCAGTACTTC. Its protein is CASSRGQGQETQYF.